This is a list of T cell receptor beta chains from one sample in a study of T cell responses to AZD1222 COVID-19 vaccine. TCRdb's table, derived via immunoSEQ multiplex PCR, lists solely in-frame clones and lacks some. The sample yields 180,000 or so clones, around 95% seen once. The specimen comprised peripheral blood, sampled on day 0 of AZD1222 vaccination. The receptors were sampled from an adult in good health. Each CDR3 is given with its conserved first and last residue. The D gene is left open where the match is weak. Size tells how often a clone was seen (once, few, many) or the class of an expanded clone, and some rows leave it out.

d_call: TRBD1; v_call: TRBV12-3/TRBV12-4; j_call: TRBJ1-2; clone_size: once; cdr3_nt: TGTGCCAGCAGTCCGATCGACAGGGATGGCTACACCTTC; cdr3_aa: CASSPIDRDGYTF
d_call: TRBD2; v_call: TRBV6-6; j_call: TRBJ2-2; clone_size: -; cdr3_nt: TGTGCCAGCAGCTTCACCCCTTCAGCCGGGAGGGAGAGAGTCACCGGGGAGCTGTTTTTT; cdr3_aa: CASSFTPSAGRERVTGELFF
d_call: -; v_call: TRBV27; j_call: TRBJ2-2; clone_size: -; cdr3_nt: TGTGCCAGCAGCAACCTCCAAGCGGGTGACACCGGGGAGCTGTTTTTT; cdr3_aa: CASSNLQAGDTGELFF
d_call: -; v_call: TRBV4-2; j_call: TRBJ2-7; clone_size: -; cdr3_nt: TGTGCCAGCAGCCCAGAGGGGGGATTCTACGAGCAGTACTTC; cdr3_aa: CASSPEGGFYEQYF
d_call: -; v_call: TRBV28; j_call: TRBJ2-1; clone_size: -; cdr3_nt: TGTGCCAGCAGTCCTAACGGAGGGGATGAGCAGTTCTTC; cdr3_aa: CASSPNGGDEQFF
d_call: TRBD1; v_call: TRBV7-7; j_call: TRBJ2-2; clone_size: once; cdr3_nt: TGTGCCAGCAGCTTGGGGACAGGGGGCTCCGGGGAGCTGTTTTTT; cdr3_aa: CASSLGTGGSGELFF
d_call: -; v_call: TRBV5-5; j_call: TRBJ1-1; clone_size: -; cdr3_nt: TGTGCCAGCAGCTTGGCAGGGGCCGGCGGCCGGAACACTGAAGCTTTCTTT; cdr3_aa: CASSLAGAGGRNTEAFF
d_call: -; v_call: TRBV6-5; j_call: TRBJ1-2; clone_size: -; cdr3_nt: TGTGCCAGCGGAAACAGGGTGTCCTATGGCTACACCTTC; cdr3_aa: CASGNRVSYGYTF
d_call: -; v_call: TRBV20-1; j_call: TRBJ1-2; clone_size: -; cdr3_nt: TGCAGTGCGAGAAGCGTCTATGGCTACACCTTC; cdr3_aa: CSARSVYGYTF
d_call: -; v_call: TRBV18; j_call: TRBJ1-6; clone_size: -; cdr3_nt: TGTGCCAGCTCAGGTCCTAATTCACCCCTCCACTTT; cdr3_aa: CASSGPNSPLHF
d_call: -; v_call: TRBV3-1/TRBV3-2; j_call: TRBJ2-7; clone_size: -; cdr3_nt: TGTGCCAGCGAGGGACGGAGCTCCTACGAGCAGTACTTC; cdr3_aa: CASEGRSSYEQYF
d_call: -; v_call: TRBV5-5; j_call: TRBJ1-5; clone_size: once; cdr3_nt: TGTGCCAGCGGTGAGTGGGAGGGTCTAAATCAGCCCCAGCATTTT; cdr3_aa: CASGEWEGLNQPQHF
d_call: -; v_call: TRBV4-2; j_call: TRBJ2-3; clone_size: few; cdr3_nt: TGTGCCAGCAGCCAAAGGGGCGGGACGCCCACAGATACGCAGTATTTT; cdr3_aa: CASSQRGGTPTDTQYF
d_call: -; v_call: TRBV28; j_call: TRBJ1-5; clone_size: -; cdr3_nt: TGTGCCAGCAGTCCTTGGGGTGAGGGCAATCAGCCCCAGCATTTT; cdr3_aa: CASSPWGEGNQPQHF
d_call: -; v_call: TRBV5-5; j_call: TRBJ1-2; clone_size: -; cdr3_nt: TGTGCCAGCAGCTGGTTTTCCGGGGGGCAGGGCCCAAATGGCTACACCTTC; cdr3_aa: CASSWFSGGQGPNGYTF
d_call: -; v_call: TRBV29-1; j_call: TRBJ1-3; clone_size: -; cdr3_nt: TGCAGCGTTGAACTCCTTAGCTCTGGAAACACCATATATTTT; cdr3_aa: CSVELLSSGNTIYF
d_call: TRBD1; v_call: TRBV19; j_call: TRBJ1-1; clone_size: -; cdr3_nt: TGTGCCAGTAGATCCTTAAGACAGGGGGCGAACACTGAAGCTTTCTTT; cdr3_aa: CASRSLRQGANTEAFF
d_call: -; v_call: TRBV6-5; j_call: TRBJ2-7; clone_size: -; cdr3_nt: TGTGCCAGCAGCCCCGGGAACACCTACGAGCAGTACTTC; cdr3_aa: CASSPGNTYEQYF
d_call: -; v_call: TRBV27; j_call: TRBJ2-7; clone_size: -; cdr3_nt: TGTGCCAGCAGTTTACTCAGGGCCGTACACGAGCAGTACTTC; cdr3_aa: CASSLLRAVHEQYF
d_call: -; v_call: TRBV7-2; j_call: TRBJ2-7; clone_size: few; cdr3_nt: TGTGCCAGCAGACATAAGGGACTCCTTGGGACGCGCTCCTACGAGCAGTACTTC; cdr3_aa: CASRHKGLLGTRSYEQYF
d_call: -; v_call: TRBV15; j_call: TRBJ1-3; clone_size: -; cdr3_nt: TGTGCCACCAGCAGAGCAGGCGGGGTCGCCATATATTTT; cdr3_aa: CATSRAGGVAIYF
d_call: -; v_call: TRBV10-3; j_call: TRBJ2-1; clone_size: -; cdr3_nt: TGTGCCATCAGAGGGGGAGGATTGGGGGAGCAGTTCTTC; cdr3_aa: CAIRGGGLGEQFF
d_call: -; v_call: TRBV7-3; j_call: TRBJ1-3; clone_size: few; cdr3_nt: TGTGCCAGCAGTCAGAATCCAGGGAACGGAAACACCATATATTTT; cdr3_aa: CASSQNPGNGNTIYF
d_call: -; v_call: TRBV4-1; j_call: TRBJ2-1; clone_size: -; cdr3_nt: TGCGCCAGCAGCAAAGGGGACAATGAGCAGTTCTTC; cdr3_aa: CASSKGDNEQFF
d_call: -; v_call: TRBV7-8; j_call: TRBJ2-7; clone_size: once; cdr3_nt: TGTGCCAGCAGCCCCCCAAGTGAAGGGTCGAGGTACTTC; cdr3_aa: CASSPPSEGSRYF
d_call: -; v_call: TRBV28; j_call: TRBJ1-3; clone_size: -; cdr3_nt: TGTGCCAGCAGGAGTTTAAGAGACACCATATATTTT; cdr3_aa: CASRSLRDTIYF
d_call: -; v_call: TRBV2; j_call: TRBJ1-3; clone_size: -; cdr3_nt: TGTGCCAGCACCGAGTGGGGGTCTGGAAACACCATATATTTT; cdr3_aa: CASTEWGSGNTIYF
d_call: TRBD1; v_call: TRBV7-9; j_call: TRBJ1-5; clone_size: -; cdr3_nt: TGTGCCAGCAGCCCGGGACAGTCCTATCAGCCCCAGCATTTT; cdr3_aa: CASSPGQSYQPQHF
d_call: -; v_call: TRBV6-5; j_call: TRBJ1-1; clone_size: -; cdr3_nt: TGTGCCAGCAGTTACGCTTCAGGGTCCACTGAAGCTTTCTTT; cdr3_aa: CASSYASGSTEAFF
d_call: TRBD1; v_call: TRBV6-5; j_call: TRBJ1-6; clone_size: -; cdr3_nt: TGTGCCAGCCTAGACAGGGCGAATTCACCCCTCCACTTT; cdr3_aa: CASLDRANSPLHF
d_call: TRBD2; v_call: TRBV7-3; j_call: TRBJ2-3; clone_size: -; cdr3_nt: TGTGCCAGCAGCCCGGGAGGTAGCACAGATACGCAGTATTTT; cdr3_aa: CASSPGGSTDTQYF
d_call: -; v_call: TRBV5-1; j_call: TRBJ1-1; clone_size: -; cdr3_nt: TGCGCCAGCAGCGATCCTCGAAACAGCCCCATGAACACTGAAGCTTTCTTT; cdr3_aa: CASSDPRNSPMNTEAFF
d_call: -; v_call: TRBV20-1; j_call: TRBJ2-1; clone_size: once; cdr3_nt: TGCAGTGCTAGTAAGTCCGGAACCTTCTCCTACAATGAGCAGTTCTTC; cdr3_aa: CSASKSGTFSYNEQFF
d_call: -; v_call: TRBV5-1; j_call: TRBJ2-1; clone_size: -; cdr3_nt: TGCGCCAGCAGCCTTACAGGCGCCTCCTACAATGAGCAGTTCTTC; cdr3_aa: CASSLTGASYNEQFF
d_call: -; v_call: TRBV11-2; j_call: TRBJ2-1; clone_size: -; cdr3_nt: TGTGCCAGCAGCAGGCCGACAGGCGGTGAGCAGTTCTTC; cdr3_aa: CASSRPTGGEQFF
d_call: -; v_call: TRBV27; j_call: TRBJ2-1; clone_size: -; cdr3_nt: TGTGCCAGCAGTTCCCCACTCGGGGATGAGCAGTTCTTC; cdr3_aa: CASSSPLGDEQFF
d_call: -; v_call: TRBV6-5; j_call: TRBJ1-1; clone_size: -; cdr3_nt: TGTGCCAGCAGTCTCTCCTCGAACACTGAAGCTTTCTTT; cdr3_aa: CASSLSSNTEAFF
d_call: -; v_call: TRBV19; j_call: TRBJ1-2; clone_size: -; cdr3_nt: TGTGCCAGTACTCGAAAGGGGGGGCCCGACACCTATGGCTACACCTTC; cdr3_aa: CASTRKGGPDTYGYTF
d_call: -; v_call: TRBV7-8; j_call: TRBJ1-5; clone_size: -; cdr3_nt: TGTGCCAGCAGCGTCGCGAGGGGGAAAGGCAATCAGCCCCAGCATTTT; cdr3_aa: CASSVARGKGNQPQHF
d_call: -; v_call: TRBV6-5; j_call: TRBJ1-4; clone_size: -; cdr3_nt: TGTGCCAGCAGTTACTCGATGGGGATTGGTGAAAAACTGTTTTTT; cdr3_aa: CASSYSMGIGEKLFF
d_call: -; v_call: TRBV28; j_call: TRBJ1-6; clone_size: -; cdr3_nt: TGTGCCAGCAGTTTAACAGGGTTTTATTCACCCCTCCACTTT; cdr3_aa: CASSLTGFYSPLHF
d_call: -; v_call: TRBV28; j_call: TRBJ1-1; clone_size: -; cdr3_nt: TGTGCCGCCAGGGGCTTGAACACTGAAGCTTTCTTT; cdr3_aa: CAARGLNTEAFF
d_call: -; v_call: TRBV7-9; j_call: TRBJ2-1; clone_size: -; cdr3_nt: TGTGCCAGCAGCTTAGGGGGGCTGGGGGAGCAGTTCTTC; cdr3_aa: CASSLGGLGEQFF
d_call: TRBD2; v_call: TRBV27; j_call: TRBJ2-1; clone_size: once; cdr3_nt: TGTGCCAGCAGTTCGCCGGGCTCTGGGAGGGCAAAGGGCAATGAGCAGTTCTTC; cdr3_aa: CASSSPGSGRAKGNEQFF
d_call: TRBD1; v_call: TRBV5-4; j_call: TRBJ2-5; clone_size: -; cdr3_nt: TGTGCCAGCCGGGACAGGGACCAAGAGACCCAGTACTTC; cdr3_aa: CASRDRDQETQYF
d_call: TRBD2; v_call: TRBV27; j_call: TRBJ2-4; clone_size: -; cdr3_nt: TGTGCCAGCAGGTCAGCGGGAGAAAACATTCAGTACTTC; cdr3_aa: CASRSAGENIQYF
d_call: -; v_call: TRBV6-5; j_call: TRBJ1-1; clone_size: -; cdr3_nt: TGTGCCAGCAGTTACAGGCAGGCGTCGAACACTGAAGCTTTCTTT; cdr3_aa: CASSYRQASNTEAFF
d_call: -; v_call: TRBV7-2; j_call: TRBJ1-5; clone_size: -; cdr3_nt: TGTGCCAGCAGCTTAGAAGGCAGTGGCAATCAGCCCCAGCATTTT; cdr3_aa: CASSLEGSGNQPQHF
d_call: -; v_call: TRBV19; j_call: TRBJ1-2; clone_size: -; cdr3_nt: TGTGCCAGTAGCGTGGGGGGTCACTATGGCTACACCTTC; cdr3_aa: CASSVGGHYGYTF
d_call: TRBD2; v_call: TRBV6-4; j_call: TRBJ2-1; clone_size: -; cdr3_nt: TGTGCCAGCAGTGATCGGGAGGGGACCCACTACAATGAGCAGTTCTTC; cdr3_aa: CASSDREGTHYNEQFF
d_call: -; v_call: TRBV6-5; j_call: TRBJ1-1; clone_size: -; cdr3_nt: TGTGCCAGCAGGTCAAGGGGGGAAGCTTTCTTT; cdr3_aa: CASRSRGEAFF
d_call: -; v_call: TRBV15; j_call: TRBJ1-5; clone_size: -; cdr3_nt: TGTGCCACCAGCAGAGAGGGGGGTAATCAGCCCCAGCATTTT; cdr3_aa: CATSREGGNQPQHF
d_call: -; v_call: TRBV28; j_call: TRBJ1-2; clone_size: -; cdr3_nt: TGTGCCAGCAGCCTCGACAGTTTCGTCCTGGAAGGCTACACCTTC; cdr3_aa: CASSLDSFVLEGYTF
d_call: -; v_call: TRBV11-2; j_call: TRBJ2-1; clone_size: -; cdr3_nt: TGTGCCAGCAGCTTGGGGAGTGAAAGCTCCTACAATGAGCAGTTCTTC; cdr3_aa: CASSLGSESSYNEQFF
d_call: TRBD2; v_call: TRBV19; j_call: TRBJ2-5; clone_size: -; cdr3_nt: TGTGCCAGTAGCGTAGCGGGAGGTGAGACCCAGTACTTC; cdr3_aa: CASSVAGGETQYF
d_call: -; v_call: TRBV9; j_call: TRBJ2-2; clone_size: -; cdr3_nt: TGTGCCAGCAGCGTAGAAGGGTTATCCACCGGGGAGCTGTTTTTT; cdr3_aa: CASSVEGLSTGELFF
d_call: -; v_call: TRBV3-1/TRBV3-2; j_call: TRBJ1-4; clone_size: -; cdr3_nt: TGTGCCAGCAGAGGTAGGGAAGGCGGGGAAAAACTGTTTTTT; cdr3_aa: CASRGREGGEKLFF
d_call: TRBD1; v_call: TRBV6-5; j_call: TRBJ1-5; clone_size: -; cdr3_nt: TGTGCCAGCAGTTATCCCGGGACAGGTTACCAGCATTTT; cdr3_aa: CASSYPGTGYQHF